This T cell receptor (beta chain) appears in the sequencing data of a study of regulatory T cells in long-lasting Graves disease. This clonotype was counted between two and nine times. The time point: newly diagnosed GD, antithyroid drugs for less than 3 months. PBMC-derived RNA was used for the TCR library. Investigators prepared the TCR beta libraries by applying iRepertoire HTBI primers and Arm-PCR of CDR3 regions. TCRdb reprocessed the multiplex PCR reads via MiXCR and lists one record per CDR3 protein. Altogether 350,000 to 500,000 distinct CDR3 sequences are present, approximately 15% being singletons, with the ten largest covering approximately 19%. The CDR3 loop spans 17 amino acids. Germline V gene data show CDR1 as LGHDT and CDR2 as YNNKEL (reference sequence). Trimming took 0 bases from V and 5 from J; bases not matched to a gene: 8. The same data also went into a second study, on T cells in Graves' hyperthyroidism and ophthalmopathy.

The material was peripheral blood mononuclear cells (PBMCs), obtained at new diagnosis, from a patient treated with antithyroid drugs. The V gene is TRBV3-1, the J gene TRBJ2-5, with 11 nucleotides matching TRBD1. The receptor was derived from a woman aged 45-60 years with Graves disease. CDR3 nucleotide sequence: TGTGCCAGCAGCCAAGATCCGGGACAGGGGGTCGCCGAGACCCAGTACTTC. The encoded protein is CASSQDPGQGVAETQYF.